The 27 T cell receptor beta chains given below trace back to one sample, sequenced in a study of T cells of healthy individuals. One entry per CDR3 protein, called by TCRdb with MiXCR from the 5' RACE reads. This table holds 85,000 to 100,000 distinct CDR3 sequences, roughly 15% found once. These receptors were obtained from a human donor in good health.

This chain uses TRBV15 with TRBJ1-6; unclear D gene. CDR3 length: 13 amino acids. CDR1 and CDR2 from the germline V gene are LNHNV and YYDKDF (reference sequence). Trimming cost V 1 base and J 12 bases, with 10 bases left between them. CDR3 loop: CATSRVGLLPLHF. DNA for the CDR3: TGTGCCACCAGCAGAGTGGGGTTGCTACCCCTCCACTTT.

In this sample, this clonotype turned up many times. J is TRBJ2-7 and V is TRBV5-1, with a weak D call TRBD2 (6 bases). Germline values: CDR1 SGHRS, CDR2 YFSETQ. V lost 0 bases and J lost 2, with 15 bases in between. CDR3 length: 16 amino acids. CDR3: CASSLGPAGITYEQYF. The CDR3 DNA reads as TGCGCCAGCAGCTTGGGCCCCGCGGGGATCACCTACGAGCAGTACTTC.

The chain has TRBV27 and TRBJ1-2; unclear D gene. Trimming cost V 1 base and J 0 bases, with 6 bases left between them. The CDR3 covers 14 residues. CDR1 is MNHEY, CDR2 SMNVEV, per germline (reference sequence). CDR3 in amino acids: CASSLYGSNYGYTF. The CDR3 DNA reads TGTGCCAGCAGTTTATACGGCTCTAACTATGGCTACACCTTC.

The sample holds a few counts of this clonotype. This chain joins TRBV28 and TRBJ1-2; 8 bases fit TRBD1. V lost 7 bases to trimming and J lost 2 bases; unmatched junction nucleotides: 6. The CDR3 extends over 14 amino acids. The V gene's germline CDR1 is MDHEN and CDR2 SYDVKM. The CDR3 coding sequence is TGTGCCAGCACTCTCAGGGGGCGCAACTATGGCTACACCTTC. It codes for CASTLRGRNYGYTF.

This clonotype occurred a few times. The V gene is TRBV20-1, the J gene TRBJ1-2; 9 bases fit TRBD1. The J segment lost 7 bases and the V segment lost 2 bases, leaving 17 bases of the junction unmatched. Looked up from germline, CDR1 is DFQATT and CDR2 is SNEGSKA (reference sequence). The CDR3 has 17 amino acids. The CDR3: CSARPRGQGESRSGYTF. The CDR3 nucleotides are TGCAGTGCTAGACCAAGGGGACAGGGAGAATCCCGCAGTGGCTACACCTTC.

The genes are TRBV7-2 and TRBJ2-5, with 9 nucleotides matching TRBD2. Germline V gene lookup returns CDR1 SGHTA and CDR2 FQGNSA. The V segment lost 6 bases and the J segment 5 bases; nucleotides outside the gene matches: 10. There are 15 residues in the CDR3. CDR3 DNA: TGTGCCAGCAGTCCCAGCGGGGGGCCGTTTGAGACCCAGTACTTC. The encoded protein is CASSPSGGPFETQYF.

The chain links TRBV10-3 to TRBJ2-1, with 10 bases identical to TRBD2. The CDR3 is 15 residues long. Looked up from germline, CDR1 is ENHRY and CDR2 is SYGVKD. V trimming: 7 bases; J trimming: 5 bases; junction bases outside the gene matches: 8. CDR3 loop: CAITPSGLADNEQFF. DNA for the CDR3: TGTGCCATCACACCATCCGGACTAGCGGACAATGAGCAGTTCTTC.

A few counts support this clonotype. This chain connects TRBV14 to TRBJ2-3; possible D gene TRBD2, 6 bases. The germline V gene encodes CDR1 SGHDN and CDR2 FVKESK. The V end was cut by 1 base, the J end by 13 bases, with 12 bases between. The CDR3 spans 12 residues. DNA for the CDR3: TGTGCCAGCAGCCAAGCCGCGGGAAAGGAGTATTTT. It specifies CASSQAAGKEYF.

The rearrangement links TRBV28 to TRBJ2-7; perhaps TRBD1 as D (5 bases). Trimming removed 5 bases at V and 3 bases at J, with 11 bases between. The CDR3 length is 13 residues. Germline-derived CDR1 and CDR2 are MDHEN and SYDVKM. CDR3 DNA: TGTGCCAGCAGTCCAGACAGAATCTACGAGCAGTACTTC. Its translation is CASSPDRIYEQYF.

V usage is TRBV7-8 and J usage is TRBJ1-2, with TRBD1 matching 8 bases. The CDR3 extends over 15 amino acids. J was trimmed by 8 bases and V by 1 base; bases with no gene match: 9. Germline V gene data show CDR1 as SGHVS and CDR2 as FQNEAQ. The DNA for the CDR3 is TGTGCCAGCAGCTTAGTAACCGGGACAGGAGTGGGCTACACCTTC. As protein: CASSLVTGTGVGYTF.

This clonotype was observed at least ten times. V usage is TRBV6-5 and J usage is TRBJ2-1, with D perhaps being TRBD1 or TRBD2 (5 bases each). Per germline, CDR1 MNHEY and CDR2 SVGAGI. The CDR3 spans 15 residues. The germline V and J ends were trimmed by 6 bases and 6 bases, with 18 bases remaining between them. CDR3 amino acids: CASSPRPGLSNEQFF. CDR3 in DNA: TGTGCCAGCAGCCCAAGGCCGGGGCTCAGCAATGAGCAGTTCTTC.

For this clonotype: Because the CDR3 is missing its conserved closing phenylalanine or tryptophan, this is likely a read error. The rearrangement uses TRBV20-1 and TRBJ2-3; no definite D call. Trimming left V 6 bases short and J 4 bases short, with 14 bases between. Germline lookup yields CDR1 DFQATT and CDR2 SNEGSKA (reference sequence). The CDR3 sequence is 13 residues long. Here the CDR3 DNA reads TGCAGTGCCGAGACACATTTGGCAGATACGCAGTATCTT. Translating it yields CSAETHLADTQYL.

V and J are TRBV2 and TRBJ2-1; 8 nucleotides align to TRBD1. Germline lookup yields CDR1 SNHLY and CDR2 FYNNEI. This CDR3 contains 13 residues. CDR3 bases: TGTGTCGCGAGCAGGGGGCGATTGAATGAGCAGTTCTTC. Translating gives CVASRGRLNEQFF.

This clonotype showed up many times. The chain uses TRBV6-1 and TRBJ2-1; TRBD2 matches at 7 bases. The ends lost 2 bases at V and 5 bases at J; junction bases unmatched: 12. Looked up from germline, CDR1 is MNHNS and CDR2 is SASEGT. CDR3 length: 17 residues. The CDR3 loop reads CASSEKVKGRGNNEQFF. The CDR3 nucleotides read TGTGCCAGCAGTGAAAAAGTGAAAGGGAGGGGAAACAATGAGCAGTTCTTC.

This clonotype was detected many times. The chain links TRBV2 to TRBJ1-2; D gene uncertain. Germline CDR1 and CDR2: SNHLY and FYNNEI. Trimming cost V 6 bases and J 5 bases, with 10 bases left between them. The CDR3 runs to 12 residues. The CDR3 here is CASRIQPYGYTF. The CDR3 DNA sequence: TGTGCCAGCAGGATACAGCCATATGGCTACACCTTC.

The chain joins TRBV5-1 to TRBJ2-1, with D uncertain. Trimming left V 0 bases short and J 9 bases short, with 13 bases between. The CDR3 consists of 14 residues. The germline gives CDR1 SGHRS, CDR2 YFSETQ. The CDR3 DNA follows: TGCGCCAGCAGCTTGGCCCCACCCAATGGTGAGCAGTTCTTC. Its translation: CASSLAPPNGEQFF. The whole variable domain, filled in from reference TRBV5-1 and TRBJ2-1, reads KAGVTQTPRYLIKTRGQQVTLSCSPISGHRSVSWYQQTPGQGLQFLFEYFSETQRNKGNFPGRFSGRQFSNSRSEMNVSTLELGDSALYLCASSLAPPNGEQFFGPGTRLTVL.

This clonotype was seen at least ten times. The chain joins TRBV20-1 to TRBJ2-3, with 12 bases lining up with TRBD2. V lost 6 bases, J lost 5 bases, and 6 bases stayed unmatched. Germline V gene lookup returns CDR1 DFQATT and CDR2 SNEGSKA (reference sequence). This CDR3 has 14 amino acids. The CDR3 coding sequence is TGCAGTGCCCTGACTAGCGGGAGTTTAGATACGCAGTATTTT. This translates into CSALTSGSLDTQYF.

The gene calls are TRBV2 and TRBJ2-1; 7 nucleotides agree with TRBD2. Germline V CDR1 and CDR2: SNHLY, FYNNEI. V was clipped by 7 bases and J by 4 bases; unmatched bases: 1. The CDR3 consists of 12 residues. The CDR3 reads CASNGGYNEQFF. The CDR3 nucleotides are TGTGCCAGCAACGGGGGGTACAATGAGCAGTTCTTC.

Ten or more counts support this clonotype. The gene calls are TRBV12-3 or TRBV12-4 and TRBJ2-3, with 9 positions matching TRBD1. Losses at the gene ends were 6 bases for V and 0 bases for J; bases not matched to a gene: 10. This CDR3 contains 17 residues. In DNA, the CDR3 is TGTGCCAGCAGCCCAGGGACAGGGTCGCACAGCACAGATACGCAGTATTTT. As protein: CASSPGTGSHSTDTQYF.

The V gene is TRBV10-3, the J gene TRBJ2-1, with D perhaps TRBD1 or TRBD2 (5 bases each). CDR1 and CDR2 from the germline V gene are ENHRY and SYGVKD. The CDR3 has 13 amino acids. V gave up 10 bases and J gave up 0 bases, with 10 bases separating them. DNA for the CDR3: TGTGCCACCAGGGAGTTCTCCTACAATGAGCAGTTCTTC. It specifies CATREFSYNEQFF.

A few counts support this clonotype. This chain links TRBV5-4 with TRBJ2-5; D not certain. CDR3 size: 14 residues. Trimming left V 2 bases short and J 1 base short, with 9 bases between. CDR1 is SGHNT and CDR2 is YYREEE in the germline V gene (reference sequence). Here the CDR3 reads CASSFQQTQETQYF. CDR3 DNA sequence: TGTGCCAGCAGCTTCCAGCAGACCCAAGAGACCCAGTACTTC. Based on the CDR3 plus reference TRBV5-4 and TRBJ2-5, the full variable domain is ETGVTQSPTHLIKTRGQQVTLRCSSQSGHNTVSWYQQALGQGPQFIFQYYREEENGRGNFPPRFSGLQFPNYSSELNVNALELDDSALYLCASSFQQTQETQYFGPGTRLLVL.

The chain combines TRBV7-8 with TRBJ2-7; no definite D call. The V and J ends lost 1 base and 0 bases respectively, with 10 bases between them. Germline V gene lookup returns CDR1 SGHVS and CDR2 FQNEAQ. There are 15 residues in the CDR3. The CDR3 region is CASSLVPTLSYEQYF. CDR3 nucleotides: TGTGCCAGCAGCTTAGTCCCGACTCTCTCCTACGAGCAGTACTTC.

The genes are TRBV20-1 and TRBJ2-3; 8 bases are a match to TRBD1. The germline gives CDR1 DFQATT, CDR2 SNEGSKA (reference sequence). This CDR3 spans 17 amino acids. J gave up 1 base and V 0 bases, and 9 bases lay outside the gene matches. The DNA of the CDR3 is TGCAGTGCTAGAGAGGCAGGGGGCAGGTTAGGCACAGATACGCAGTATTTT. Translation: CSAREAGGRLGTDTQYF.

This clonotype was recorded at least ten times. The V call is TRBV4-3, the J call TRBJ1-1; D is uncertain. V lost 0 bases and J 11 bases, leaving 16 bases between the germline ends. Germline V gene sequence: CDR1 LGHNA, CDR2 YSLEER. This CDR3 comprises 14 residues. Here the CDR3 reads CASSQDLEGHGAFF. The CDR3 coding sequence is TGCGCCAGCAGCCAAGATCTGGAGGGTCATGGGGCTTTCTTT.

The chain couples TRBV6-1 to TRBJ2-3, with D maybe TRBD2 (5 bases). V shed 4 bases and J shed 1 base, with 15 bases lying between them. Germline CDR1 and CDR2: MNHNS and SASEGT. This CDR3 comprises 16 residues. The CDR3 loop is CASSVLRGIGTDTQYF. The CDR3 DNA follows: TGTGCCAGCAGTGTGCTTCGGGGAATCGGCACAGATACGCAGTATTTT.

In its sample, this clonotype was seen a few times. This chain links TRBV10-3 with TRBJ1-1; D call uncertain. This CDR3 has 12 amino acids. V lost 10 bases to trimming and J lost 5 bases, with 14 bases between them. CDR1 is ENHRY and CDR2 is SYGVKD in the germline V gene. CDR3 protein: CATAGVGTEAFF. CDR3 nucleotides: TGTGCCACGGCCGGGGTGGGGACTGAAGCTTTCTTT.

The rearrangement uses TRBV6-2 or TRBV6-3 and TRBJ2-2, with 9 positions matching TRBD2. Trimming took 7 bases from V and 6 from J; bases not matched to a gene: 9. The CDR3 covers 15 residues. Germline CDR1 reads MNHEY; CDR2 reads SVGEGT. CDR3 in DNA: TGTGCCAGCATTGCGGCGGGGGGGCTCTCCGGGGAGCTGTTTTTT. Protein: CASIAAGGLSGELFF.